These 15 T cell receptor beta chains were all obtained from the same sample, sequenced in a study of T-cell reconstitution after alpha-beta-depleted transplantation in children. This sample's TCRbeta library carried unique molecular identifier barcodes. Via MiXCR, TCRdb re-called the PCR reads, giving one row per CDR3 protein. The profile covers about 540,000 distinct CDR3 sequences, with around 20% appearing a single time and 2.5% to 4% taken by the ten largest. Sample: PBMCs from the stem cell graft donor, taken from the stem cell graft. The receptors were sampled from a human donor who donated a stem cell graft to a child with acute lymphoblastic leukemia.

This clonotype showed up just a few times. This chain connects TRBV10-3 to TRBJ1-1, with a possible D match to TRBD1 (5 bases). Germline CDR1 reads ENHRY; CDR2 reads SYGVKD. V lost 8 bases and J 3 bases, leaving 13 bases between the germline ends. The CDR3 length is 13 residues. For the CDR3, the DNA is TGTGCCATCGGAGGAAGGGGAGACACTGAAGCTTTCTTT. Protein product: CAIGGRGDTEAFF.

The CDR3 protein is CSAIPHSDTQYF. The DNA of the CDR3 is TGCAGTGCTATCCCTCATTCGGATACGCAGTATTTT. The V call is TRBV20-1, the J call TRBJ2-3, with D hard to call. The CDR3 runs 12 residues. CDR1 is DFQATT, CDR2 SNEGSKA, per germline (reference sequence). Between the trimmed V and J ends, which lost 4 bases and 6 bases, there was a span of 11 bases.

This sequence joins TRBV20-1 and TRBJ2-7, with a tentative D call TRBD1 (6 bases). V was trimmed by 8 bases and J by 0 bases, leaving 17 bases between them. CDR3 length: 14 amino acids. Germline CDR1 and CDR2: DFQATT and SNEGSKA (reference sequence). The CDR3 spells CSPNGDTISYEQYF. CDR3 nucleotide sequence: TGCAGTCCAAATGGGGACACCATCTCCTACGAGCAGTACTTC.

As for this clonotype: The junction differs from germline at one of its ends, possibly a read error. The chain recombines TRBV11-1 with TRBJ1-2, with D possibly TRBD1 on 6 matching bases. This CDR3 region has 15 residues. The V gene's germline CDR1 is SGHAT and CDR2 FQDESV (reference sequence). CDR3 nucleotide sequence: TGTTCCAGCAGCGCCCCAGGGGAAGAGAGGAATGGCTACACCTTC. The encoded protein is CSSSAPGEERNGYTF.

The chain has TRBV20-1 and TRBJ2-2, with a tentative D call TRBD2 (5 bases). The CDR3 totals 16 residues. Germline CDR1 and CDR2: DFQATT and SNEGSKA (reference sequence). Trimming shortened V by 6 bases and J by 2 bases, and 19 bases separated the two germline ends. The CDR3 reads CSAHKTGNLNTGELFF. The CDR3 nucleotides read TGCAGTGCGCATAAAACGGGAAACCTCAACACCGGGGAGCTGTTTTTT.

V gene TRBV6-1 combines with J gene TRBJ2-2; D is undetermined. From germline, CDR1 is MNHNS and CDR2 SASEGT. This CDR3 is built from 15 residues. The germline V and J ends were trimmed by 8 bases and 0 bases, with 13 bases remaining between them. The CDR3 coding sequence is TGTGCCAGCCCCGGAACGGATACGAACACCGGGGAGCTGTTTTTT. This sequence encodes CASPGTDTNTGELFF.

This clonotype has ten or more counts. CDR3 bases: TGTGCCAGCACCCCGGGGACAGGGGGGATTGGCTACACCTTC. Residues: CASTPGTGGIGYTF. The rearrangement uses TRBV6-5 and TRBJ1-2, with 11 bases that match TRBD1. This CDR3 has 14 amino acids. Trimming removed 7 bases from V and 7 bases from J; junction bases left unmatched: 8. From germline, CDR1 is MNHEY and CDR2 SVGAGI.

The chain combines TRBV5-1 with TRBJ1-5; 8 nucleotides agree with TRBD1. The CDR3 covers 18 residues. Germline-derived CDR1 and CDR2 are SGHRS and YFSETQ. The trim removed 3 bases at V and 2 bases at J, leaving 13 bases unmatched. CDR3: CASSSLYLDRGGNQPQHF. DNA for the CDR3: TGCGCCAGCAGCTCGCTATATCTTGACAGGGGCGGCAATCAGCCCCAGCATTTT.

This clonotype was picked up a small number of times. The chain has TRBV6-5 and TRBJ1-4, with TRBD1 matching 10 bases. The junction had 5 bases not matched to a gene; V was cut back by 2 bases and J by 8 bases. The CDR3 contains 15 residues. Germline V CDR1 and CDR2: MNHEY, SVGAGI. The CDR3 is CASSYQTGGREKLFF. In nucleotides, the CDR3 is TGTGCCAGCAGTTACCAGACAGGGGGCAGAGAAAAACTGTTTTTT.

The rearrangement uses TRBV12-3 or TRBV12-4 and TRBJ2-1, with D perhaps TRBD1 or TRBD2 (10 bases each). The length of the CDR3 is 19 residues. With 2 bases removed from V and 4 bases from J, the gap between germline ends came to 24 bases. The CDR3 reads CASSLTGQGKLAGYNEQFF. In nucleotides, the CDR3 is TGTGCCAGCAGTTTAACGGGACAGGGGAAACTAGCGGGGTACAATGAGCAGTTCTTC.

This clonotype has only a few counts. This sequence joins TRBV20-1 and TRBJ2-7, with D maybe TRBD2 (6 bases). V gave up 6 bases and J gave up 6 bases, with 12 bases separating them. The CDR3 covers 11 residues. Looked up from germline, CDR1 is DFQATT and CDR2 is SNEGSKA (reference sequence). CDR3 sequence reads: CSAVLAGEQYF. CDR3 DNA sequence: TGCAGTGCGGTACTAGCTGGCGAGCAGTACTTC.

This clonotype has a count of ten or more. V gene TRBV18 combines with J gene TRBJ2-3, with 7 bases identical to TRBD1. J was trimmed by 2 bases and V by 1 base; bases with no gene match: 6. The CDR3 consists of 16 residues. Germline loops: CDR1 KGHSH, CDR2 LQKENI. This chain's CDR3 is CASSPRNRGDTDTQYF. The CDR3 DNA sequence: TGTGCCAGCTCACCACGAAACAGGGGAGACACAGATACGCAGTATTTT.

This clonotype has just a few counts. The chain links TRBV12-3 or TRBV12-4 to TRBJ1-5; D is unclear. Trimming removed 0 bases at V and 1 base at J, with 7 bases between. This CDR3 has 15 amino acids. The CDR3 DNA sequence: TGTGCCAGCAGTTTAGCGCGGAAGAGCAATCAGCCCCAGCATTTT. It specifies CASSLARKSNQPQHF.

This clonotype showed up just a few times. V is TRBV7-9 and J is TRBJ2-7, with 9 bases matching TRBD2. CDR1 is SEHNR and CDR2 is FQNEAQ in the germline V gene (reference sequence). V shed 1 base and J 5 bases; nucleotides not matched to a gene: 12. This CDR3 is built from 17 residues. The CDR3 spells CASSLGFGGRAGNEQYF. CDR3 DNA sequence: TGTGCCAGCAGCTTAGGATTCGGCGGGAGGGCCGGGAACGAGCAGTACTTC. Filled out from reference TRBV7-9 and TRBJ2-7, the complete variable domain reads DTGVSQNPRHKITKRGQNVTFRCDPISEHNRLYWYRQTLGQGPEFLTYFQNEAQLEKSRLLSDRFSAERPKGSFSTLEIQRTEQGDSAMYLCASSLGFGGRAGNEQYFGPGTRLTVT.

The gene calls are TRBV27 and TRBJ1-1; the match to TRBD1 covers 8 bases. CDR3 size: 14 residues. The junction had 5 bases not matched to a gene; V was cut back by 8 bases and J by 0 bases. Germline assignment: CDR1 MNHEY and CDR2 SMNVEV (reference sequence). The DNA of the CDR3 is TGTGCCAGCGGAAGACAGGGGATGAACACTGAAGCTTTCTTT. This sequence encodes CASGRQGMNTEAFF.